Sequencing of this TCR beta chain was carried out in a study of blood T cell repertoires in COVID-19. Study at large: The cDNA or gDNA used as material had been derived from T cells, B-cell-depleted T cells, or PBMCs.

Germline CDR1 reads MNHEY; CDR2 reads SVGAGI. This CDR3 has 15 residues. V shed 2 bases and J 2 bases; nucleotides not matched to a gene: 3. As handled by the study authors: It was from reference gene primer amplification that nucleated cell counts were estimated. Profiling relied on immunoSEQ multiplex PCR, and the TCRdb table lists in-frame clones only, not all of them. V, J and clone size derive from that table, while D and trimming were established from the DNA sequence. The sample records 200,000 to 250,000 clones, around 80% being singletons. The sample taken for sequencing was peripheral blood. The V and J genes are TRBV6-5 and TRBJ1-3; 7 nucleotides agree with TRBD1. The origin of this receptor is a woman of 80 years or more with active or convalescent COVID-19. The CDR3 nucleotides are TGTGCCAGCAGTTACGCCGACAGGGCTGGAAACACCATATATTTT. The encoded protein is CASSYADRAGNTIYF.